The 11 T cell receptor beta chains listed next were all sequenced from one sample in a study of CD8 T cells in ankylosing spondylitis. TCRdb analysed the 5' RACE reads with MiXCR anew, one entry per CDR3 protein. The sample lists fewer than 250,000 distinct CDR3 sequences; under 12% were seen once. The sequencing input was blood, either unsorted or a sorted T cell fraction (not recorded which). The receptor set was obtained from a male donor with ankylosing spondylitis or in good health (not recorded which).

Comments on this clonotype: Just one base apart from a much larger clone, this may be a read error. J is TRBJ2-5 and V is TRBV3-1; D may be TRBD2 (6 bases). V lost 3 bases and J lost 10, with 12 bases in between. Germline CDR1 and CDR2: LGHDT and YNNKEL (reference sequence). The CDR3 sequence is 12 residues long. This chain's CDR3 is CASSQTNGGQYF. In DNA, the CDR3 is TGTGCCAGCAGCCAGACTAACGGGGGCCAGTACTTC.

This clonotype was seen more than once but under ten times. The CDR3 bases are TGTGCCAGCAGTCAGCTAGCGGGAGGCTACGAGCAGTACTTC. Translation gives CASSQLAGGYEQYF. The chain links TRBV7-9 to TRBJ2-7, with 11 bases that match TRBD2. The ends lost 6 bases at V and 3 bases at J; junction bases unmatched: 4. CDR3 length: 14 amino acids. Germline-derived CDR1 and CDR2 are SEHNR and FQNEAQ (reference sequence). The complete variable domain, with remaining parts taken from reference TRBV7-9 and TRBJ2-7, reads DTGVSQNPRHKITKRGQNVTFRCDPISEHNRLYWYRQTLGQGPEFLTYFQNEAQLEKSRLLSDRFSAERPKGSFSTLEIQRTEQGDSAMYLCASSQLAGGYEQYFGPGTRLTVT.

This clonotype was observed a few times. The rearrangement joins TRBV27 to TRBJ2-7; no firm D call. V lost 6 bases and J 5 bases, leaving 14 bases between the germline ends. This CDR3 region has 13 residues. Germline V gene data show CDR1 as MNHEY and CDR2 as SMNVEV (reference sequence). The CDR3 protein is CASSSVSRNEQYF. In DNA form, the CDR3 reads TGTGCCAGCAGCTCCGTTTCCCGGAACGAGCAGTACTTC.

This clonotype occurred a few times. This could be a read error, since a much larger clone is one nucleotide away. The V and J genes are TRBV20-1 and TRBJ2-2; 9 positions agree with TRBD1. Looked up from germline, CDR1 is DFQATT and CDR2 is SNEGSKA (reference sequence). The CDR3 is 17 amino acids. Here the CDR3 reads CCARVGLGQGHTGELFF. In nucleotides, the CDR3 is TGCTGTGCTAGAGTTGGTTTGGGACAGGGTCACACCGGGGAGCTGTTTTTT.

This clonotype was seen ten or more times. The chain has TRBV7-9 and TRBJ2-3; D is possibly TRBD1 (6 bases). The CDR3 spans 13 residues. The ends were cut back, 4 bases at V and 6 bases at J, with 11 bases in the middle. The germline V gene encodes CDR1 SEHNR and CDR2 FQNEAQ (reference sequence). The CDR3 spells CASSSKGEDTQYF. Here the CDR3 DNA reads TGTGCCAGCAGCTCAAAGGGGGAGGATACGCAGTATTTT. The complete variable domain, with remaining parts taken from reference TRBV7-9 and TRBJ2-3, reads DTGVSQNPRHKITKRGQNVTFRCDPISEHNRLYWYRQTLGQGPEFLTYFQNEAQLEKSRLLSDRFSAERPKGSFSTLEIQRTEQGDSAMYLCASSSKGEDTQYFGPGTRLTVL.

At least ten counts were recorded for this clonotype. The gene calls are TRBV5-1 and TRBJ1-4; unclear D gene. Trimming removed 4 bases from V and 3 bases from J, with 7 bases in between. This CDR3 has 13 residues. The germline CDR1 and CDR2 sequences are SGHRS and YFSETQ. The CDR3 DNA sequence: TGCGCCAGCAGCAAAGGGTCTAATGAAAAACTGTTTTTT. This encodes CASSKGSNEKLFF.

This clonotype was counted ten times or more. The chain uses TRBV3-1 and TRBJ1-5, with 9 bases fitting TRBD1. Losses at the gene ends were 3 bases for V and 6 bases for J; bases not matched to a gene: 6. Germline V CDR1 and CDR2: LGHDT, YNNKEL (reference sequence). CDR3 size: 15 residues. Written as DNA, the CDR3 is TGTGCCAGCAGCCAGAGACCGGGACAGGGTCAGCCCCAGCATTTT. It is translated as CASSQRPGQGQPQHF.

This clonotype was seen ten or more times. The chain combines TRBV18 with TRBJ2-5; no reliable D call. Trimming pared 1 base from V and 5 bases from J, leaving 17 bases between. This CDR3 comprises 16 residues. The V gene's germline CDR1 is KGHSH and CDR2 LQKENI. The CDR3 protein is CASSPLEQMTLETQYF. The CDR3 nucleotides read TGTGCCAGCTCACCACTTGAACAAATGACGCTTGAGACCCAGTACTTC.

As for this clonotype: Given a much more abundant clone one base away, this may be a read error. V usage is TRBV20-1 and J usage is TRBJ2-3; no clear D gene. V lost 7 bases, J lost 3 bases, and 17 bases lay in between. The CDR3 consists of 14 residues. The germline gives CDR1 DFQATT, CDR2 SNEGSKA (reference sequence). This chain's CDR3 is CSGLDLAVTDTQYF. The CDR3 DNA reads TGCAGTGGGTTGGATCTTGCCGTTACAGATACGCAGTATTTT.

This clonotype was seen at least ten times. This chain joins TRBV12-3 or TRBV12-4 and TRBJ1-3, with D unresolved. V was cut by 8 bases and J by 0 bases, with 8 bases left in between. The CDR3 length is 13 residues. In DNA form, the CDR3 reads TGTGCCAGCCCCCCCTTCTCTGGAAACACCATATATTTT. Amino acid sequence: CASPPFSGNTIYF.

The chain combines TRBV20-1 with TRBJ2-5, with TRBD2 matching over 11 bases. The CDR3 is made up of 18 amino acids. The trim removed 0 bases at V and 1 base at J, leaving 10 bases unmatched. Germline CDR1 and CDR2: DFQATT and SNEGSKA (reference sequence). CDR3 loop: CSARDWLAGGSFQETQYF. The CDR3 DNA reads as TGCAGTGCTAGAGATTGGCTAGCGGGGGGTTCGTTCCAAGAGACCCAGTACTTC.